Listed below are T cell receptor beta chains from one sample, sequenced in a study of PD-L1 blockade in urothelial cancer. Produced via immunoSEQ multiplex PCR; TCRdb's table is partial and in-frame only. This sample yields 120,000 or so clones, of which about 82% are seen a single time; roughly 2.4% belongs to the top ten. Sample: PBMCs, taken around atezolizumab (anti-PD-L1) treatment. The receptors shown here come from a man aged 50-60 years with urothelial cancer. Both conserved end residues are part of each CDR3. D genes are given only for firm matches. The size field is filled for only some rows; it gives once, few, many or a size class.

TGCGCCAGCACGCAGACAGGGGGCCGATACGAGCAGTACTTC | CASTQTGGRYEQYF | TRBD1 | NA | TRBJ2-7 | TRBV10-2
TGTGCCAGCAGCTGGAGCGGGGGACTCTACGAGCAGTACTTC | CASSWSGGLYEQYF | TRBD2 | NA | TRBJ2-7 | TRBV7-9
TGTGCCAGCAGCAAAGCGCGCGGGGGCAGCACCCCATACTATGGCTACACCTTC | CASSKARGGSTPYYGYTF | NA | few | TRBJ1-2 | TRBV21-1
TGTGCCTCCAGGGACTCCAGCAATGAGCAGTTCTTC | CASRDSSNEQFF | NA | NA | TRBJ2-1 | TRBV30
TGCGCCAGCAGCTCGCTAGGACAGGGAGGTTACGAGCAGTACTTC | CASSSLGQGGYEQYF | TRBD1 | once | TRBJ2-7 | TRBV5-1
TGTGCCAGCAACAAAGGACTAGCAAGATATTTT | CASNKGLARYF | TRBD2 | NA | TRBJ2-3 | TRBV28
TGTGCCATCAGTGTCCTGGGGCGAAACACTGAAGCTTTCTTT | CAISVLGRNTEAFF | NA | NA | TRBJ1-1 | TRBV10-3
TGTGCCACCAGCAGAGATCGTAGTCGAGCCGGGAATGAAAAACTGTTTTTT | CATSRDRSRAGNEKLFF | NA | NA | TRBJ1-4 | TRBV15
TGTGCCAGCAGCGGGCACAGGGGGCTTAATTCACCCCTCCACTTT | CASSGHRGLNSPLHF | TRBD1 | NA | TRBJ1-6 | TRBV14
TGTGCCAGCAGGCGGTTTGAAGCTTTCTTT | CASRRFEAFF | NA | NA | TRBJ1-1 | TRBV2
TGTGCCAGCAGATCGACAGGGGTAGACGAAAAACTGTTTTTT | CASRSTGVDEKLFF | TRBD1 | NA | TRBJ1-4 | TRBV18
TGTGCCAGCACCTTGGACACCACAGATACGCAGTATTTT | CASTLDTTDTQYF | NA | NA | TRBJ2-3 | TRBV5-6
TGTGCCAGCAGTTACCTAGATACGCAGTATTTT | CASSYLDTQYF | NA | once | TRBJ2-3 | TRBV6-6
TGTGCCAGCAGCCCTTTCCCAAAGGACAGGGGATGGGAGGAGACCCAGTACTTC | CASSPFPKDRGWEETQYF | TRBD1 | NA | TRBJ2-5 | TRBV28
TGTGCCAGCAGCCAAGAAAAGGGGCACACTGAAGCTTTCTTT | CASSQEKGHTEAFF | NA | NA | TRBJ1-1 | TRBV4-2
TGTGCCAGCAGCTTAAAGGGGGCTAGCGGGAGAAGGGACACCGGGGAGCTGTTTTTT | CASSLKGASGRRDTGELFF | TRBD2 | NA | TRBJ2-2 | TRBV7-3
TGTGCCAGCAGCTTCAGCTCCTACGAGCAGTACTTC | CASSFSSYEQYF | NA | NA | TRBJ2-7 | TRBV28